This TCR beta chain comes out of a study of blood T cell repertoires in COVID-19. TCRdb's copy holds only in-frame clones and misses some; the assay was immunoSEQ multiplex PCR. The sample has fewer than 400,000 clones, 89% seen once. Enrolled through a virtual design, the participants were between roughly 18 and 89 years of age and came from 24 US areas. Details on this clone: The same CDR3 also results from other DNA sequences found in this sample.

The clonotype was recovered from a man aged 55 to 70 who had recovered from COVID-19. Sequencing input: PBMCs or T cells enriched from blood (not recorded which).

The CDR3 sequence is CASSPDRGSYNEQFF. CDR3 coding DNA: TGTGCCAGCAGCCCCGACAGGGGATCCTACAATGAGCAGTTCTTC. The chain has TRBV11-2 and TRBJ2-1; 8 bases line up with TRBD1. The CDR3 sequence is 15 residues long. In germline, CDR1 is SGHAT, CDR2 FQNNGV. J gave up 1 base and V 5 bases, and 4 bases lay outside the gene matches.